Listed below are T cell receptor beta chains from one sample, sequenced in a study of CD8+ T cells in alopecia areata. The table came from immunoSEQ multiplex PCR; TCRdb's copy has only in-frame clones and leaves some out. The sample records 140,000 or so clones, around 62% being singletons. Sequences were obtained from CD8+ T cells sorted from blood. The receptor set was obtained from a human donor in good health. Each CDR3 is given with its conserved first and last residue. Fields, in order: CDR3 protein, CDR3 DNA, J gene, V gene, D gene, clone size. The D gene is left open where the match is weak. The size field is filled for only some rows; it gives once, few, many or a size class.

cdr3_aa: CASSEDITDTQYF
cdr3_nt: TGTGCCAGCAGCGAGGACATAACAGATACGCAGTATTTT
j_call: TRBJ2-3
v_call: TRBV5-4
d_call: -
clone_size: few

cdr3_aa: CASSQALRGETQYF
cdr3_nt: TGCGCCAGCAGCCAAGCTTTGCGAGGAGAGACCCAGTACTTC
j_call: TRBJ2-5
v_call: TRBV4-1
d_call: -
clone_size: -

cdr3_aa: CASSGSSYNEQFF
cdr3_nt: TGTGCCAGCAGCGGGAGCTCCTACAATGAGCAGTTCTTC
j_call: TRBJ2-1
v_call: TRBV9
d_call: -
clone_size: -

cdr3_aa: CSATERDPQHF
cdr3_nt: TGCAGTGCTACGGAACGGGATCCCCAGCATTTT
j_call: TRBJ1-5
v_call: TRBV20-1
d_call: -
clone_size: few

cdr3_aa: CSARGNYGYTF
cdr3_nt: TGCAGCGCCAGGGGGAACTATGGCTACACCTTC
j_call: TRBJ1-2
v_call: TRBV29-1
d_call: TRBD1
clone_size: -

cdr3_aa: CASSSEGLAGEQFF
cdr3_nt: TGCGCCAGCAGCTCCGAGGGACTAGCGGGCGAGCAGTTCTTC
j_call: TRBJ2-1
v_call: TRBV5-1
d_call: TRBD2
clone_size: -

cdr3_aa: CASSLGSYNEQFF
cdr3_nt: TGCGCCAGCAGCTTGGGTAGCTACAATGAGCAGTTCTTC
j_call: TRBJ2-1
v_call: TRBV5-1
d_call: -
clone_size: few

cdr3_aa: CSVVGVKGEDYNEQFF
cdr3_nt: TGCAGCGTTGTGGGGGTGAAGGGGGAAGACTACAATGAGCAGTTCTTC
j_call: TRBJ2-1
v_call: TRBV29-1
d_call: -
clone_size: -

cdr3_aa: CASSPGLSTDTQYF
cdr3_nt: TGTGCCAGCAGTCCGGGACTTAGCACAGATACGCAGTATTTT
j_call: TRBJ2-3
v_call: TRBV27
d_call: -
clone_size: -

cdr3_aa: CASSPRTGPQETQYF
cdr3_nt: TGCGCCAGCAGCCCGCGCACCGGGCCACAAGAGACCCAGTACTTC
j_call: TRBJ2-5
v_call: TRBV5-1
d_call: -
clone_size: -

cdr3_aa: CATSPRTSSYNEQFF
cdr3_nt: TGTGCCACCAGCCCCCGGACCAGCTCCTACAATGAGCAGTTCTTC
j_call: TRBJ2-1
v_call: TRBV15
d_call: -
clone_size: -

cdr3_aa: CSAPVRDRVNGYTF
cdr3_nt: TGCAGCGCGCCTGTTCGGGACAGGGTAAACGGCTACACCTTC
j_call: TRBJ1-2
v_call: TRBV29-1
d_call: TRBD1
clone_size: -

cdr3_aa: CASSYRDRVVGLQYF
cdr3_nt: TGTGCCAGCAGCTACCGGGACAGGGTGGTCGGATTGCAGTACTTC
j_call: TRBJ2-7
v_call: TRBV11-2
d_call: TRBD1
clone_size: -

cdr3_aa: CASSSPAESSTDTQYF
cdr3_nt: TGTGCCAGCAGCTCCCCAGCGGAAAGTAGCACAGATACGCAGTATTTT
j_call: TRBJ2-3
v_call: TRBV13
d_call: -
clone_size: -

cdr3_aa: CASSVEGDTEAFF
cdr3_nt: TGTGCCAGCAGCGTAGAGGGGGACACTGAAGCTTTCTTT
j_call: TRBJ1-1
v_call: TRBV9
d_call: -
clone_size: -

cdr3_aa: CASSRQQGFGQPQHF
cdr3_nt: TGCGCCAGCAGCCGGCAACAGGGGTTTGGGCAGCCCCAGCATTTT
j_call: TRBJ1-5
v_call: TRBV4-1
d_call: TRBD1
clone_size: once

cdr3_aa: CASRGQSSGANVLTF
cdr3_nt: TGTGCCAGCAGAGGACAGAGCTCTGGGGCCAACGTCCTGACTTTC
j_call: TRBJ2-6
v_call: TRBV2
d_call: -
clone_size: -

cdr3_aa: CSVGDNTYEQYF
cdr3_nt: TGCAGCGTGGGGGACAATACCTACGAGCAGTACTTC
j_call: TRBJ2-7
v_call: TRBV29-1
d_call: -
clone_size: -

cdr3_aa: CSVEDRYEQYF
cdr3_nt: TGCAGCGTTGAAGATAGGTACGAGCAGTACTTC
j_call: TRBJ2-7
v_call: TRBV29-1
d_call: -
clone_size: few

cdr3_aa: CATSRSSDTQYF
cdr3_nt: TGTGCCACCAGCAGATCGAGTGATACGCAGTATTTT
j_call: TRBJ2-3
v_call: TRBV15
d_call: -
clone_size: once

cdr3_aa: CASSLEAGLGEQYF
cdr3_nt: TGTGCCAGCAGCTTGGAGGCAGGGTTAGGGGAGCAGTACTTC
j_call: TRBJ2-7
v_call: TRBV5-6
d_call: -
clone_size: -

cdr3_aa: CASSVRGVSSYEQYF
cdr3_nt: TGTGCCAGCAGCGTACGGGGGGTGAGCTCCTACGAGCAGTACTTC
j_call: TRBJ2-7
v_call: TRBV9
d_call: TRBD2
clone_size: -

cdr3_aa: CAISEWAGGTYEQYF
cdr3_nt: TGTGCCATCAGTGAGTGGGCGGGAGGTACCTACGAGCAGTACTTC
j_call: TRBJ2-7
v_call: TRBV10-3
d_call: TRBD2
clone_size: few

cdr3_aa: CASSQGDRKETQYF
cdr3_nt: TGCGCCAGCAGCCAAGGGGACAGGAAAGAGACCCAGTACTTC
j_call: TRBJ2-5
v_call: TRBV4-1
d_call: TRBD1
clone_size: -

cdr3_aa: CASSESVGSGRYGYTF
cdr3_nt: TGTGCCAGCAGCGAATCAGTGGGTTCGGGCCGCTATGGCTACACCTTC
j_call: TRBJ1-2
v_call: TRBV5-6
d_call: -
clone_size: -

cdr3_aa: CASSQTVAETQYF
cdr3_nt: TGCGCCAGCAGCCAGACAGTGGCGGAGACCCAGTACTTC
j_call: TRBJ2-5
v_call: TRBV5-1
d_call: -
clone_size: -

cdr3_aa: CSTQEGPWNEQFF
cdr3_nt: TGCAGCACTCAGGAGGGCCCTTGGAATGAGCAGTTCTTC
j_call: TRBJ2-1
v_call: TRBV29-1
d_call: -
clone_size: few

cdr3_aa: CSVVRTLGDSYGYTF
cdr3_nt: TGCAGCGTTGTTCGGACACTGGGGGATTCCTATGGCTACACCTTC
j_call: TRBJ1-2
v_call: TRBV29-1
d_call: -
clone_size: few

cdr3_aa: CAISGRRQLQETQYF
cdr3_nt: TGTGCCATCAGTGGTCGGCGGCAGCTTCAAGAGACCCAGTACTTC
j_call: TRBJ2-5
v_call: TRBV10-3
d_call: -
clone_size: -

cdr3_aa: CASSLEGLADYNEQFF
cdr3_nt: TGTGCCAGCAGCTTAGAGGGACTAGCGGACTACAATGAGCAGTTCTTC
j_call: TRBJ2-1
v_call: TRBV5-6
d_call: TRBD2
clone_size: -

cdr3_aa: CASTLRRLDEQYF
cdr3_nt: TGTGCCAGCACCTTACGCCGCCTGGACGAGCAGTACTTC
j_call: TRBJ2-7
v_call: TRBV6-5
d_call: -
clone_size: -

cdr3_aa: CSGASYNEQFF
cdr3_nt: TGCAGCGGAGCGTCCTACAATGAGCAGTTCTTC
j_call: TRBJ2-1
v_call: TRBV29-1
d_call: -
clone_size: -

cdr3_aa: CSVNRLAGSYEQYF
cdr3_nt: TGCAGCGTCAACCGACTAGCGGGAAGCTACGAGCAGTACTTC
j_call: TRBJ2-7
v_call: TRBV29-1
d_call: TRBD2
clone_size: -

cdr3_aa: CASSSTGNEQYF
cdr3_nt: TGCGCCAGCAGTTCGACAGGGAACGAGCAGTACTTC
j_call: TRBJ2-7
v_call: TRBV5-1
d_call: TRBD1
clone_size: few

cdr3_aa: CSVEDSGLANTEAFF
cdr3_nt: TGCAGCGTTGAAGATAGCGGACTCGCTAACACTGAAGCTTTCTTT
j_call: TRBJ1-1
v_call: TRBV29-1
d_call: -
clone_size: few

cdr3_aa: CASSSREYEQFF
cdr3_nt: TGTGCCAGCTCATCCCGGGAGTACGAGCAGTTCTTC
j_call: TRBJ2-1
v_call: TRBV13
d_call: -
clone_size: few

cdr3_aa: CASADSYEQYF
cdr3_nt: TGTGCCAGCGCGGACTCCTACGAGCAGTACTTC
j_call: TRBJ2-7
v_call: TRBV2
d_call: -
clone_size: -

cdr3_aa: CSVVFRYEQYF
cdr3_nt: TGCAGCGTTGTCTTCCGGTACGAGCAGTACTTC
j_call: TRBJ2-7
v_call: TRBV29-1
d_call: -
clone_size: few

cdr3_aa: CASSPENTEAFF
cdr3_nt: TGTGCCAGCAGCCCCGAGAACACTGAAGCTTTCTTT
j_call: TRBJ1-1
v_call: TRBV13
d_call: -
clone_size: -

cdr3_aa: CASSLGGTGYEQYF
cdr3_nt: TGTGCCAGCAGCTTAGGAGGGACTGGCTACGAGCAGTACTTC
j_call: TRBJ2-7
v_call: TRBV11-3
d_call: -
clone_size: -

cdr3_aa: CASSLLAGYNEQFF
cdr3_nt: TGTGCCAGCAGCTTACTGGCTGGCTACAATGAGCAGTTCTTC
j_call: TRBJ2-1
v_call: TRBV5-6
d_call: -
clone_size: few

cdr3_aa: CASSLGGYSYNEQFF
cdr3_nt: TGTGCCAGCAGCTTAGGGGGATATTCCTACAATGAGCAGTTCTTC
j_call: TRBJ2-1
v_call: TRBV7-6
d_call: -
clone_size: -

cdr3_aa: CASRTLFTGELFF
cdr3_nt: TGTGCCAGCCGGACACTTTTCACCGGGGAGCTGTTTTTT
j_call: TRBJ2-2
v_call: TRBV27
d_call: -
clone_size: -

cdr3_aa: CATTGQTYEQYF
cdr3_nt: TGTGCCACCACGGGACAGACCTACGAGCAGTACTTC
j_call: TRBJ2-7
v_call: TRBV2
d_call: TRBD1
clone_size: -

cdr3_aa: CASSLGASGRTYEQYF
cdr3_nt: TGTGCCAGCAGTTTAGGGGCTAGCGGGAGAACCTACGAGCAGTACTTC
j_call: TRBJ2-7
v_call: TRBV27
d_call: TRBD2
clone_size: -

cdr3_aa: CASSLGGDYEQYF
cdr3_nt: TGCGCCAGCAGCTTGGGTGGTGACTACGAGCAGTACTTC
j_call: TRBJ2-7
v_call: TRBV5-1
d_call: -
clone_size: few

cdr3_aa: CASRGTFGETQYF
cdr3_nt: TGTGCCAGCAGAGGGACCTTCGGAGAGACCCAGTACTTC
j_call: TRBJ2-5
v_call: TRBV25-1
d_call: -
clone_size: -

cdr3_aa: CASRLSGSSDEQFF
cdr3_nt: TGTGCCAGCCGCCTCAGCGGGAGCAGCGATGAGCAGTTCTTC
j_call: TRBJ2-1
v_call: TRBV5-4
d_call: TRBD2
clone_size: -

cdr3_aa: CASSVRDTLYEQYF
cdr3_nt: TGTGCCAGCAGCGTAAGGGACACTTTATACGAGCAGTACTTC
j_call: TRBJ2-7
v_call: TRBV9
d_call: -
clone_size: -

cdr3_aa: CASSLYTLAGAYEQYF
cdr3_nt: TGTGCCAGCAGCTTGTACACGCTAGCGGGAGCCTACGAGCAGTACTTC
j_call: TRBJ2-7
v_call: TRBV7-6
d_call: TRBD2
clone_size: -

cdr3_aa: CASSPGQGKREQYF
cdr3_nt: TGTGCCAGCAGCCCAGGACAGGGTAAGCGCGAGCAGTACTTC
j_call: TRBJ2-7
v_call: TRBV9
d_call: TRBD1
clone_size: -

cdr3_aa: CAEGPTDSEETQYF
cdr3_nt: TGTGCCGAAGGACCCACGGACAGTGAAGAGACCCAGTACTTC
j_call: TRBJ2-5
v_call: TRBV30
d_call: -
clone_size: -

cdr3_aa: CASSSASGAYEQYF
cdr3_nt: TGTGCCAGCAGCTCGGCTAGCGGGGCCTACGAGCAGTACTTC
j_call: TRBJ2-7
v_call: TRBV7-9
d_call: TRBD2
clone_size: few

cdr3_aa: CASSVARATGELFF
cdr3_nt: TGTGCCAGCAGCGTAGCCAGGGCCACCGGGGAGCTGTTTTTT
j_call: TRBJ2-2
v_call: TRBV9
d_call: -
clone_size: -

cdr3_aa: CASSEGRNTEAFF
cdr3_nt: TGCGCCAGCAGTGAGGGCCGGAACACTGAAGCTTTCTTT
j_call: TRBJ1-1
v_call: TRBV10-2
d_call: -
clone_size: few

cdr3_aa: CSVAWGGSGELFF
cdr3_nt: TGCAGCGTTGCGTGGGGGGGCTCAGGGGAGCTGTTTTTT
j_call: TRBJ2-2
v_call: TRBV29-1
d_call: -
clone_size: -